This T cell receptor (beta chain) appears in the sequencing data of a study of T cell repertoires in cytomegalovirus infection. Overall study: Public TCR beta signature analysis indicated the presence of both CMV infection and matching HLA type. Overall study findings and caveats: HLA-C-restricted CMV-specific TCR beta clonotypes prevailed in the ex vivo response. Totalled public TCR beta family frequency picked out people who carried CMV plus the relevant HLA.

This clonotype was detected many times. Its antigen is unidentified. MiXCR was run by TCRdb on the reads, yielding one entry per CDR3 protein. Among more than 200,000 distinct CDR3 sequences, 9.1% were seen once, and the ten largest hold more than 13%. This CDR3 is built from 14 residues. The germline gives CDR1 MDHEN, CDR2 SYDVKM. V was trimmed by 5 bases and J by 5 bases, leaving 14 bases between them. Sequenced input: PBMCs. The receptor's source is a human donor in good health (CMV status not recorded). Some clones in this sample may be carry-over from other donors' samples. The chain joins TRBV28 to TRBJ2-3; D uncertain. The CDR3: CASSGPHGIDTQYF. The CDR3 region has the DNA TGTGCCAGCAGTGGGCCCCACGGTATAGATACGCAGTATTTT.